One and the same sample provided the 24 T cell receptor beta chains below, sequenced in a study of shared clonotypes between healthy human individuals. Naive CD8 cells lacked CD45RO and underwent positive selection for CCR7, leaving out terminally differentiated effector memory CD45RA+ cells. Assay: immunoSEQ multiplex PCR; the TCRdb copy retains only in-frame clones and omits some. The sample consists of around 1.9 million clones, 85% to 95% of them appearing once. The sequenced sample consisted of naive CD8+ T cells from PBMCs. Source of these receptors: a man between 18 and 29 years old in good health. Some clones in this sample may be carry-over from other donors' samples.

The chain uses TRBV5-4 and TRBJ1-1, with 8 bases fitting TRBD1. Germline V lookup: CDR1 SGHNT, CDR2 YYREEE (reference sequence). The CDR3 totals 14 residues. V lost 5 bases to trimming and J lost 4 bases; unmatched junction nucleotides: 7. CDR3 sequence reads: CASRRQGLGTEAFF. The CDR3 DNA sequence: TGTGCCAGCAGGCGACAGGGGCTAGGCACTGAAGCTTTCTTT.

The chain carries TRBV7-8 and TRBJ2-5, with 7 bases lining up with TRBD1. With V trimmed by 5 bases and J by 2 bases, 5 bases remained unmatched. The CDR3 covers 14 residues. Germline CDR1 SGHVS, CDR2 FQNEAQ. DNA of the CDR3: TGTGCCAGCAGCCAGGACAGGCTACAAGAGACCCAGTACTTC. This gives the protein CASSQDRLQETQYF.

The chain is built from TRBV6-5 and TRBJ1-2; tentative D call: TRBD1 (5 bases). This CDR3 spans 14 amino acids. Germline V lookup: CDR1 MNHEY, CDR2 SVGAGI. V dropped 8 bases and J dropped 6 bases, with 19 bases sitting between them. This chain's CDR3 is CASHNWGGLDGYTF. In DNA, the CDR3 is TGTGCCAGCCATAATTGGGGGGGATTGGATGGCTACACCTTC.

CDR3 sequence reads: CASSLEPKGYEQYF. CDR3 sequence (DNA): TGCGCCAGCAGCTTGGAGCCAAAAGGATACGAGCAGTACTTC. The gene calls are TRBV5-1 and TRBJ2-7, with D uncertain. The CDR3 runs to 14 residues. Per germline, CDR1 SGHRS and CDR2 YFSETQ. The ends were cut back, 0 bases at V and 4 bases at J, with 11 bases in the middle.

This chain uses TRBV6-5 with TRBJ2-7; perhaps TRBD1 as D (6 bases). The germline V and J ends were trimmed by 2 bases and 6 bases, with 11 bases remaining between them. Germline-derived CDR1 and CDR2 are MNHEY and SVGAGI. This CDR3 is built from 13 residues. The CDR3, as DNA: TGTGCCAGCAGTTACCGCACAGGGTCCGAGCAGTACTTC. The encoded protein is CASSYRTGSEQYF.

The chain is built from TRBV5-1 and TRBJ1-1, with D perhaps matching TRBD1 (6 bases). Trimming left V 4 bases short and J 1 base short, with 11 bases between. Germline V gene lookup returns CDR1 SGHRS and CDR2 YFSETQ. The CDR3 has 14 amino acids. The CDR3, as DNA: TGCGCCAGCAGCACGGGACACTCGAACACTGAAGCTTTCTTT. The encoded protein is CASSTGHSNTEAFF.

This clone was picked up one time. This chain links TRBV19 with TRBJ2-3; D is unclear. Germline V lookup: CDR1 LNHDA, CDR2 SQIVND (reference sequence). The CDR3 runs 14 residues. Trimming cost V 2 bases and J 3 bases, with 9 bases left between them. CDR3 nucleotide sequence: TGTGCCAGTAGTATATTCTCGGCTACAGATACGCAGTATTTT. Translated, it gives CASSIFSATDTQYF.

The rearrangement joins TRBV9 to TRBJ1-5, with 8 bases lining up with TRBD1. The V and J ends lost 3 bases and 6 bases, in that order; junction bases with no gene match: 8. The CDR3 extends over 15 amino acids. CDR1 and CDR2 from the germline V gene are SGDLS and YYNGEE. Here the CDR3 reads CASSAGTGGSQPQHF. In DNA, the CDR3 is TGTGCCAGCAGCGCCGGAACAGGGGGAAGTCAGCCCCAGCATTTT.

CDR3 nucleotide sequence: TGCGCCAGCAGCCCGACTAGCGTCTCCTACGAGCAGTACTTC. Encoded protein: CASSPTSVSYEQYF. The V call is TRBV4-1, the J call TRBJ2-7; the match to TRBD2 covers 8 bases. V was clipped by 4 bases and J by 0 bases; unmatched bases: 2. Germline-derived CDR1 and CDR2 are MGHRA and YSYEKL. The CDR3 covers 14 residues.

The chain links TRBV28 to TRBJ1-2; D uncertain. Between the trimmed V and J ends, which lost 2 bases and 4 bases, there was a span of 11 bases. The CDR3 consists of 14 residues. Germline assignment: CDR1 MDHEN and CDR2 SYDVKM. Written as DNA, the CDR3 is TGTGCCAGCAGTTTAAACCGCAGGCCCTATGGCTACACCTTC. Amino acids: CASSLNRRPYGYTF.

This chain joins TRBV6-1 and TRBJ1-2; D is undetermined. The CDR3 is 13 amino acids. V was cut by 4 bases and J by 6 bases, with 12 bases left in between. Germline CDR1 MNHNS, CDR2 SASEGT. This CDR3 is CASSGVSTDGYTF. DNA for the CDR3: TGTGCCAGCAGTGGAGTCAGTACGGATGGCTACACCTTC.

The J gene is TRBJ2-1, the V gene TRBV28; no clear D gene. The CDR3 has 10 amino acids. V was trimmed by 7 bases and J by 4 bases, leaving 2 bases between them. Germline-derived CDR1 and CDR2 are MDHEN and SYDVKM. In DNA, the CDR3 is TGTGCCAGCATGTACAATGAGCAGTTCTTC. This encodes CASMYNEQFF. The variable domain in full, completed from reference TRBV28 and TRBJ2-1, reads DVKVTQSSRYLVKRTGEKVFLECVQDMDHENMFWYRQDPGLGLRLIYFSYDVKMKEKGDIPEGYSVSREKKERFSLILESASTNQTSMYLCASMYNEQFFGPGTRLTVL.

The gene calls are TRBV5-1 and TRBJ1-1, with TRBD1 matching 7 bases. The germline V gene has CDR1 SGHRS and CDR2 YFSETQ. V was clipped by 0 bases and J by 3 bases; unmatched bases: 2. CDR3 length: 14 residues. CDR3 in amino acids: CASSLEGADTEAFF. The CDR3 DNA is TGCGCCAGCAGCTTGGAGGGGGCTGACACTGAAGCTTTCTTT.

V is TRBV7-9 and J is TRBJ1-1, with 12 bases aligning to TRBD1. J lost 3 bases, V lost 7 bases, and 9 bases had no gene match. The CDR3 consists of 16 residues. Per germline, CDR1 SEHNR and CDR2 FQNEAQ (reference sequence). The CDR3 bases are TGTGCCAGCATCTCTGGGACAGGGGGCGTCGACACTGAAGCTTTCTTT. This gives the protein CASISGTGGVDTEAFF. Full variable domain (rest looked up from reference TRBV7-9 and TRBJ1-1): DTGVSQNPRHKITKRGQNVTFRCDPISEHNRLYWYRQTLGQGPEFLTYFQNEAQLEKSRLLSDRFSAERPKGSFSTLEIQRTEQGDSAMYLCASISGTGGVDTEAFFGQGTRLTVV.

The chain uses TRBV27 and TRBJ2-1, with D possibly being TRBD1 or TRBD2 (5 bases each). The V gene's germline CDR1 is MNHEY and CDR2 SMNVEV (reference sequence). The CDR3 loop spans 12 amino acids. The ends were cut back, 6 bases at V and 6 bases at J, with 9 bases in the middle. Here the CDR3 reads CASRTGPNEQFF. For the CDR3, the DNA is TGTGCCAGCAGGACGGGACCCAATGAGCAGTTCTTC.

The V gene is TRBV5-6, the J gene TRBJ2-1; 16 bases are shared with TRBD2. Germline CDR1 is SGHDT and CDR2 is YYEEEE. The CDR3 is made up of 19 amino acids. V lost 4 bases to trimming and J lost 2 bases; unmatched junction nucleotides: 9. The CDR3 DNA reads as TGTGCCAGCAGCGGGGGACTAGCGGGAGGGCCCTATACCTACAATGAGCAGTTCTTC. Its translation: CASSGGLAGGPYTYNEQFF.

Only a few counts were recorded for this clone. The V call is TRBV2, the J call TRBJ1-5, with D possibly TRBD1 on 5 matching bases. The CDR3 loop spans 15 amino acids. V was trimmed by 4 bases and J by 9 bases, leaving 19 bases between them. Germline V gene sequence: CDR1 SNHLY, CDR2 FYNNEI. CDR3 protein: CASSGVLTKGRPQHF. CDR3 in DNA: TGTGCCAGCAGTGGGGTACTCACTAAGGGACGGCCCCAGCATTTT.

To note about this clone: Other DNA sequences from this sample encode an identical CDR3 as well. CDR3 sequence reads: CSVRTVSYEQYF. The DNA of the CDR3 is TGCAGCGTCCGGACAGTCTCCTACGAGCAGTACTTC. The chain carries TRBV29-1 and TRBJ2-7; D may be TRBD1 (6 bases). Germline assignment: CDR1 SQVTM and CDR2 ANQGSEA. V was trimmed by 6 bases and J by 0 bases, leaving 9 bases between them. This CDR3 comprises 12 residues.

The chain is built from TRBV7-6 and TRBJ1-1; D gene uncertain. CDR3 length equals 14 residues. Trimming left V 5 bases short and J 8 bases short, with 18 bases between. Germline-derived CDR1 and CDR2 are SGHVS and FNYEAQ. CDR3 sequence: CASSLVPLGDEAFF. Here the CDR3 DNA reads TGTGCCAGCAGCCTTGTCCCTTTGGGAGACGAAGCTTTCTTT.

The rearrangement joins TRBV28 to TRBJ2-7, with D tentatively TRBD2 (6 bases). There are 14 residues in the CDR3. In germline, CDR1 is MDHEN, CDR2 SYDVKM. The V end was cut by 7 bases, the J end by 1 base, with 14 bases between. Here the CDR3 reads CASNPDYLSYEQYF. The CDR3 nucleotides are TGTGCCAGCAACCCGGACTATCTGTCCTACGAGCAGTACTTC.

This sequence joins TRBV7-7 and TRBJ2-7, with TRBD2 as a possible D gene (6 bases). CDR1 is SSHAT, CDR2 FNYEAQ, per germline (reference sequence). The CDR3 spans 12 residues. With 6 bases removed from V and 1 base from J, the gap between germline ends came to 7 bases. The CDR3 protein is CASRGGSYEQYF. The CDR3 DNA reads TGTGCCAGCAGGGGGGGTTCCTACGAGCAGTACTTC.

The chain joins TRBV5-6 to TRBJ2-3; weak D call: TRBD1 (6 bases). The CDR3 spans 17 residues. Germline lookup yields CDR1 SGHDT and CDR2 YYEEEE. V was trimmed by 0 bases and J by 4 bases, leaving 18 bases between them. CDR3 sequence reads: CASSLAGVGILSDTQYF. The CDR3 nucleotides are TGTGCCAGCAGCTTGGCAGGGGTCGGGATCCTATCAGATACGCAGTATTTT.

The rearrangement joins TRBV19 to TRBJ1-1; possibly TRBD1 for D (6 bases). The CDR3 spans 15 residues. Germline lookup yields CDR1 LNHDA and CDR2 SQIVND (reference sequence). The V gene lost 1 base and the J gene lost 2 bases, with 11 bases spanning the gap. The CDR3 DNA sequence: TGTGCCAGTAGTATAGTTTGGGGGGCCAACACTGAAGCTTTCTTT. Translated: CASSIVWGANTEAFF. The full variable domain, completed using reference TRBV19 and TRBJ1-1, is DGGITQSPKYLFRKEGQNVTLSCEQNLNHDAMYWYRQDPGQGLRLIYYSQIVNDFQKGDIAEGYSVSREKKESFPLTVTSAQKNPTAFYLCASSIVWGANTEAFFGQGTRLTVV.

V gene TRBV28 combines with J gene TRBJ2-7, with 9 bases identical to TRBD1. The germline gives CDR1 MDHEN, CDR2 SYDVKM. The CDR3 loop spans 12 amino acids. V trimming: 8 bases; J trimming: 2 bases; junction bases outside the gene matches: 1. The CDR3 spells CASRDRAYEQYF. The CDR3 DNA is TGTGCCAGCCGGGACAGGGCCTACGAGCAGTACTTC.